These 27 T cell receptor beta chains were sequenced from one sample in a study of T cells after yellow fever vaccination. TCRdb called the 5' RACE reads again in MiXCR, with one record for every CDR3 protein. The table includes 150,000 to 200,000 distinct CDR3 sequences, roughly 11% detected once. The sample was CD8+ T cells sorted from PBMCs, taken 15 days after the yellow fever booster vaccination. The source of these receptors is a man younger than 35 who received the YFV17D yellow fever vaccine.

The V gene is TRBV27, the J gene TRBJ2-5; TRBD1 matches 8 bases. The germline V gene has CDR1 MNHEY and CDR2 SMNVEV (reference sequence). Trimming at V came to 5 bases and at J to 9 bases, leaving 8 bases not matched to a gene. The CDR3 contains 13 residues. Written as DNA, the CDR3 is TGTGCCAGCAGTCCGGACAGGGAGGTAGCCCAGTACTTC. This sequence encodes CASSPDREVAQYF.

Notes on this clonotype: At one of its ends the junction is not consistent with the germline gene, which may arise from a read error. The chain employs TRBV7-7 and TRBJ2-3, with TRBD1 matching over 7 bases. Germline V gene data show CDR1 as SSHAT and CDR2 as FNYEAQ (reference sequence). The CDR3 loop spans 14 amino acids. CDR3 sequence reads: CASSFRGPADTQYF. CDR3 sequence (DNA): TGTGCTAGCAGCTTTAGGGGGCCCGCAGATACGCAGTATTTT.

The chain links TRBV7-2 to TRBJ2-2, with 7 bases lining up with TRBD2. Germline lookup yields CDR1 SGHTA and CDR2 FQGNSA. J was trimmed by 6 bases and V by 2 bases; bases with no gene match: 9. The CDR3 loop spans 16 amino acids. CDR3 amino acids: CASSLTSREGSGELFF. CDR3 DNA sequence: TGTGCCAGCAGCTTAACTTCCAGGGAGGGATCCGGGGAGCTGTTTTTT. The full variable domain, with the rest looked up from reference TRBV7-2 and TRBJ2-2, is GAGVSQSPSNKVTEKGKDVELRCDPISGHTALYWYRQSLGQGLEFLIYFQGNSAPDKSGLPSDRFSAERTGGSVSTLTIQRTQQEDSAVYLCASSLTSREGSGELFFGEGSRLTVL.

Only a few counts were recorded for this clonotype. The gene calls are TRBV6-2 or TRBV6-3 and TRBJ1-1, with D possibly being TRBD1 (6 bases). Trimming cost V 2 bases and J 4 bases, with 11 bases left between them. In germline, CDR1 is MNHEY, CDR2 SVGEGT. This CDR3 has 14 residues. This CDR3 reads CASSYVTGPTEAFF. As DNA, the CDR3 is TGTGCCAGCAGTTACGTTACAGGGCCCACTGAAGCTTTCTTT.

The CDR3 region is CASSPGQGSNEQFF. The CDR3 coding sequence is TGTGCCAGCAGCCCGGGACAGGGGTCGAATGAGCAGTTCTTC. V gene TRBV12-3 or TRBV12-4 combines with J gene TRBJ2-1, with 10 bases aligning to TRBD1. The length of the CDR3 is 14 residues. V shed 6 bases and J 7 bases; nucleotides not matched to a gene: 6.

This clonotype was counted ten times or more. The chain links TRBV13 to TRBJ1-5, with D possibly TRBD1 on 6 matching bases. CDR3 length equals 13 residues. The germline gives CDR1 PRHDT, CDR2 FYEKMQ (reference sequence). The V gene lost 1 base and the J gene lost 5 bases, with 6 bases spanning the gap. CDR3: CASSLAGDQPQHF. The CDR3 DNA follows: TGTGCCAGCAGCTTAGCAGGGGATCAGCCCCAGCATTTT.

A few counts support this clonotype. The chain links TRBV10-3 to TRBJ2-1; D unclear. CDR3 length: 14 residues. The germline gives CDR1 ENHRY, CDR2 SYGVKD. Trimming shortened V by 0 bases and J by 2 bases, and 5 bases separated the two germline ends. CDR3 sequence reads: CAISESLAYNEQFF. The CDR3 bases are TGTGCCATCAGTGAGTCGTTGGCCTACAATGAGCAGTTCTTC.

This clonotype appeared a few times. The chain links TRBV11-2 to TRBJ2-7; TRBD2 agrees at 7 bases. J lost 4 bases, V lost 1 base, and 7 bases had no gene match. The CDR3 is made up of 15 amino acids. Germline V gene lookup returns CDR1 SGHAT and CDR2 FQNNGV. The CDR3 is CASSLGLAMAYEQYF. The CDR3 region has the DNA TGTGCCAGCAGCTTAGGACTAGCTATGGCATACGAGCAGTACTTC.

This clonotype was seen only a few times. In DNA form, the CDR3 reads TGTGCCAGCAGCCAACGGGACAGTTCCTACAATGAGCAGTTCTTC. Translation gives CASSQRDSSYNEQFF. This chain joins TRBV5-8 and TRBJ2-1; 7 nucleotides line up with TRBD1. Germline trimming cut 4 bases from V and 1 base from J; bases unmatched to any gene: 5. The germline V gene encodes CDR1 SGHTS and CDR2 YDEGEE. The CDR3 is 15 residues long. Full variable domain (outside the CDR3, taken from reference TRBV5-8 and TRBJ2-1): EAGVTQSPTHLIKTRGQQATLRCSPISGHTSVYWYQQALGLGLQFLLWYDEGEERNRGNFPPRFSGRQFPNYSSELNVNALELEDSALYLCASSQRDSSYNEQFFGPGTRLTVL.

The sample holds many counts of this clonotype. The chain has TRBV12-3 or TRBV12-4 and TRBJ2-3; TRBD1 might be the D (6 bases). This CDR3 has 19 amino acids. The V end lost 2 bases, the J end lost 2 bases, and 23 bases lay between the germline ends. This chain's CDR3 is CASSLFQMSYRDFTDTQYF. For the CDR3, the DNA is TGTGCCAGCAGTTTATTTCAAATGTCGTACAGGGATTTCACAGATACGCAGTATTTT.

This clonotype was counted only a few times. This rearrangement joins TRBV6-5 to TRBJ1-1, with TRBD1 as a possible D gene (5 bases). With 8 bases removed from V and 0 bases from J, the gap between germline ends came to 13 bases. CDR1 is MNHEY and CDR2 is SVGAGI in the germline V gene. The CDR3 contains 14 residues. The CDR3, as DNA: TGTGCCAGCGCCCTGGACAAGATGAACACTGAAGCTTTCTTT. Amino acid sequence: CASALDKMNTEAFF.

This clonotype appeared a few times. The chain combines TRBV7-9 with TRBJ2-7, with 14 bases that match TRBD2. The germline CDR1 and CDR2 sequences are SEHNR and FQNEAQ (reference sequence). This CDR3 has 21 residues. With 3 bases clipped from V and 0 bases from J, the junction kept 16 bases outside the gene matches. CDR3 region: CASSFRRGGLAGGQSSYEQYF. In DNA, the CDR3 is TGTGCCAGCAGCTTTAGGAGAGGAGGACTAGCGGGGGGCCAGAGCTCCTACGAGCAGTACTTC.

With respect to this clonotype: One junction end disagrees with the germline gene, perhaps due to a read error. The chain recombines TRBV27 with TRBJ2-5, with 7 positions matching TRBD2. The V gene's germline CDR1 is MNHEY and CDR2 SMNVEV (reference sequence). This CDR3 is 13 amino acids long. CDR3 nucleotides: TGTGCCATCAGTCAGGGAGGGTGGGAGACCCAGTACTTC. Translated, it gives CAISQGGWETQYF.

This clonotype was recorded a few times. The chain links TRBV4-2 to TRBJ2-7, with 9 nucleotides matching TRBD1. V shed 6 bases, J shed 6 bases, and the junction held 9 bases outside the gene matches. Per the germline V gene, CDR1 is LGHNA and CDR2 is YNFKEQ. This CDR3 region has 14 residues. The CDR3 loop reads CASRGGTGISEQYF. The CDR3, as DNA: TGTGCCAGCAGGGGGGGGACAGGGATCTCCGAGCAGTACTTC.

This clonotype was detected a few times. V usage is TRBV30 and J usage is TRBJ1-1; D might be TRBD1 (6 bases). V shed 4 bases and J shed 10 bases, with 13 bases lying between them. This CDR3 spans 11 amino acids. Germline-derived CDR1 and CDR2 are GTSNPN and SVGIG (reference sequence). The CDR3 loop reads CAWNQGGGAFF. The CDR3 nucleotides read TGTGCCTGGAACCAGGGAGGGGGAGCTTTCTTT.

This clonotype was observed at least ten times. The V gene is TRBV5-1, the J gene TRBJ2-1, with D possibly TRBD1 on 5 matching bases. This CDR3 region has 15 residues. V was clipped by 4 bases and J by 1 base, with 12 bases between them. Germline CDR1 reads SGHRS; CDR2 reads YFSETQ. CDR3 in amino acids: CASSPGILSYNEQFF. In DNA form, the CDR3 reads TGCGCCAGCAGCCCAGGGATTTTGTCCTACAATGAGCAGTTCTTC. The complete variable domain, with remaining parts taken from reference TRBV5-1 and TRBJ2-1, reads KAGVTQTPRYLIKTRGQQVTLSCSPISGHRSVSWYQQTPGQGLQFLFEYFSETQRNKGNFPGRFSGRQFSNSRSEMNVSTLELGDSALYLCASSPGILSYNEQFFGPGTRLTVL.

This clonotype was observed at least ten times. The CDR3 coding sequence is TGTGCCTGGAGTGTCGGGGGTGAGACCGGGGAGCTGTTTTTT. Its protein is CAWSVGGETGELFF. The chain recombines TRBV30 with TRBJ2-2; D may be TRBD2 (6 bases). Germline CDR1 and CDR2: GTSNPN and SVGIG (reference sequence). V was cut by 0 bases and J by 5 bases, with 10 bases left in between. The CDR3 extends over 14 amino acids.

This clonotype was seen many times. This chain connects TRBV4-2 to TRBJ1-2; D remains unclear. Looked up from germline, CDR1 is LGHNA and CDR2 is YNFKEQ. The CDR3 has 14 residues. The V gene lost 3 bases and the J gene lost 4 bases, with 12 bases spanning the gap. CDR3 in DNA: TGTGCCAGCAGCCATCCCCAGGAAATCTATGGCTACACCTTC. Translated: CASSHPQEIYGYTF.

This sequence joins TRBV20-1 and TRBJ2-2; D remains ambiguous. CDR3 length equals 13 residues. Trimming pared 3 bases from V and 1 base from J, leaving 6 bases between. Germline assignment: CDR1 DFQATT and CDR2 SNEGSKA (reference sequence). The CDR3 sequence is CSARGGNTGELFF. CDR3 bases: TGCAGTGCTAGGGGCGGGAACACCGGGGAGCTGTTTTTT.

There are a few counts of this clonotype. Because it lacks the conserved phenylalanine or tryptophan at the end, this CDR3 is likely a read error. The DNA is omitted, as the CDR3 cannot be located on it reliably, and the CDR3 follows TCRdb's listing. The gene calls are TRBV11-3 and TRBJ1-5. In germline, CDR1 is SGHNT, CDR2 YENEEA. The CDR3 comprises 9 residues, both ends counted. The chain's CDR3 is CASSLAFLG.

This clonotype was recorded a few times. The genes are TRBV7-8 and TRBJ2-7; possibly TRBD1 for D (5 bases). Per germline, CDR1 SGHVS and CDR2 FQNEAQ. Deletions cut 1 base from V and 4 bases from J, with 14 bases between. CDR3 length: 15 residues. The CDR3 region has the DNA TGTGCCAGCAGCTTAGGCCCGGGCAGGACATACGAGCAGTACGTC. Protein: CASSLGPGRTYEQYV.

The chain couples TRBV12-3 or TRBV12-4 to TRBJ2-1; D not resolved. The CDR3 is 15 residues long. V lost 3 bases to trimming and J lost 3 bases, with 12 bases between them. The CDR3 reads CASSFVLSVYNEQFF. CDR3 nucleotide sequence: TGTGCCAGCAGTTTTGTCCTATCCGTCTACAATGAGCAGTTCTTC.

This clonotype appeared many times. CDR3 nucleotides: TGTGCCAGCAGTTACGGACCGAACACCGGGGAGCTGTTTTTT. Translating it yields CASSYGPNTGELFF. The gene calls are TRBV6-2 or TRBV6-3 and TRBJ2-2; D is unresolved. Trimming removed 2 bases from V and 0 bases from J, with 4 bases in between. Looked up from germline, CDR1 is MNHEY and CDR2 is SVGEGT. There are 14 residues in the CDR3.

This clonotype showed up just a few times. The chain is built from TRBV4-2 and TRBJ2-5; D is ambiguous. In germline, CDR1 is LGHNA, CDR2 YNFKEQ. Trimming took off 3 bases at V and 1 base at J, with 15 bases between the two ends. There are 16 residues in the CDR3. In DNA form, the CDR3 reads TGTGCCAGCAGCCAGGATCCTCTAAAGGGCCAAGAGACCCAGTACTTC. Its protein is CASSQDPLKGQETQYF.

CDR3 sequence: CASSLDRGLTYEQYV. In DNA, the CDR3 is TGTGCCAGCAGCCTGGACAGGGGGTTAACGTACGAGCAGTACGTC. The chain employs TRBV7-8 and TRBJ2-7; 10 nucleotides match TRBD1. The CDR3 contains 15 residues. Germline V lookup: CDR1 SGHVS, CDR2 FQNEAQ. The V segment lost 5 bases and the J segment 4 bases; nucleotides outside the gene matches: 8.

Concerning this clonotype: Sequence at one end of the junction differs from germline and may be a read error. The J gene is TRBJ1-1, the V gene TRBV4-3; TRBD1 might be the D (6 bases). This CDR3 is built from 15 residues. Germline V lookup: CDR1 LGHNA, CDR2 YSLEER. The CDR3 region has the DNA TGCGCCAGCAGCCATACACAGGGACCGAACACTGAAGCTTCCTTT. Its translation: CASSHTQGPNTEASF.

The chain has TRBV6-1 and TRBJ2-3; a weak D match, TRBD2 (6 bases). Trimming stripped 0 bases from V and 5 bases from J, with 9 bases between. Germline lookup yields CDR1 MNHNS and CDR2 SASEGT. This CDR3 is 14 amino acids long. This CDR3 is CASSEAGLQDTQYF. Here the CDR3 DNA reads TGTGCCAGCAGTGAAGCGGGACTCCAAGATACGCAGTATTTT.